Detailed here is one T cell receptor (beta chain). No cognate antigen has been identified for it. The input lacks base qualities; no much larger clone sits a single base away. These data belong to a study of radiotherapy plus CTLA-4 blockade in lung cancer (dated by TCRdb to between 2018 and 2020). Notes on the research overall: Among the enrolled patients, about 19% had an objective response, and roughly 30% reached disease control.

To prepare the library, the immunoSEQ multiplex PCR assay was applied. As stored in TCRdb, this immuneACCESS dataset retains in-frame rearrangements with V and J assigned. A fraction of the clones does not appear; measured against another copy, unresolved V genes explain less than half of the discrepancy, and the remainder lacks a known reason. The sample data list more than 80,000 clones, and 85% of these were observed just once. The top ten constitute about 2.2% of the sample. CDR1 and CDR2 are read off the germline V gene as MDHEN and SYDVKM. From cysteine to phenylalanine, the CDR3 is 15 amino acids long. The DNA shown is the 45-base CDR3, in frame from base 1. At the junction V is shortened by 6 bases and J by 8 bases, with 19 bases in between. Findings and caveats that apply to the study as a whole: After treatment with radiotherapy and ipilimumab, TCR clones that originated in tumors expanded in peripheral blood. Early dynamic changes in blood T cell clones, together with increased serum interferon-beta after radiation, were reported as the strongest predictors of response.

The study tested focal radiation therapy combined with CTLA-4 blockade (ipilimumab) in patients with chemo-refractory metastatic non-small-cell lung cancer. This receptor chain uses TRBV28 and TRBJ1-4; possibly the D gene is TRBD1, per 6 matching bases. The starting material was peripheral blood, obtained from a patient treated with radiotherapy plus ipilimumab. The sequence was collected from a human donor with non-small cell lung cancer that progressed on radiotherapy plus ipilimumab. Some clones in this sample may be carry-over from other donors' samples. CDR3 sequence: CASSLPGGGREKLFF. In nucleotides, the sequence is TGTGCCAGCAGCTTACCTGGGGGGGGCAGGGAAAAACTGTTTTTT.